One sample yielded the 8 T cell receptor beta chains listed below, sequenced in a study of PD-L1 blockade in urothelial cancer. Time point in this sample: peripheral blood 6 weeks after treatment start. Repertoires were generated with immunoSEQ multiplex PCR, while TCRdb's copy carries only in-frame clones and drops some. The sample shows around 110,000 clones, roughly 90% of them seen only once. The source material was PBMCs, sampled around atezolizumab (anti-PD-L1) treatment. These receptors were taken from a man aged 60-69 years with urothelial cancer.

The genes are TRBV7-3 and TRBJ2-3, with D maybe TRBD1 (5 bases). V gave up 1 base and J gave up 2 bases, with 10 bases separating them. The CDR3 runs to 15 residues. Germline assignment: CDR1 SGHTA and CDR2 FQGTGA. CDR3 in DNA: TGTGCCAGCAGCTTAATAGCAGGGTCCACAGATACGCAGTATTTT. Translated: CASSLIAGSTDTQYF.

The chain combines TRBV29-1 with TRBJ2-1, with 16 bases matching TRBD2. The germline V gene has CDR1 SQVTM and CDR2 ANQGSEA. This CDR3 is 17 amino acids long. V gave up 7 bases and J gave up 3 bases; unmatched junction bases: 9. The CDR3 bases are TGCAGCGGCTCCGGGACTAGCGGGAGGGGCAGCTACAATGAGCAGTTCTTC. Residues: CSGSGTSGRGSYNEQFF.

V usage is TRBV5-1 and J usage is TRBJ1-3; weak D call: TRBD1 (5 bases). This CDR3 comprises 16 residues. Germline lookup yields CDR1 SGHRS and CDR2 YFSETQ. V dropped 4 bases and J dropped 1 base, with 15 bases sitting between them. CDR3 nucleotide sequence: TGCGCCAGCAGCCGTGACCTACAGGATTCTGGAAACACCATATATTTT. Its translation: CASSRDLQDSGNTIYF.

This clone came up once. The chain is built from TRBV6-6 and TRBJ2-7, with D perhaps matching TRBD2 (5 bases). V gave up 5 bases and J gave up 0 bases, with 14 bases separating them. The germline gives CDR1 MNHNY, CDR2 SVGAGI (reference sequence). This CDR3 contains 15 residues. The CDR3 spells CASSRTHSASYEQYF. As DNA, the CDR3 is TGTGCCAGCAGTCGCACCCATAGCGCCTCCTACGAGCAGTACTTC.

This chain connects TRBV4-1 to TRBJ2-7; 10 nucleotides align to TRBD2. The CDR3 covers 15 residues. CDR1 and CDR2 (germline): MGHRA, YSYEKL. The V segment lost 1 base and the J segment 5 bases; nucleotides outside the gene matches: 5. CDR3 sequence reads: CASSQGLAGEDEQYF. As DNA, the CDR3 is TGCGCCAGCAGCCAAGGGCTAGCGGGAGAGGACGAGCAGTACTTC.

The CDR3 region is CASATLAGVSSYEQYF. The CDR3 DNA is TGTGCTAGTGCCACCCTTGCGGGGGTAAGCTCCTACGAGCAGTACTTC. The chain joins TRBV12-5 to TRBJ2-7; TRBD2 aligns across 7 bases. The CDR3 contains 16 residues. Losses at the gene ends were 7 bases for V and 0 bases for J; bases not matched to a gene: 12. CDR1 and CDR2 (germline): LGHNT, FRNRAP. Combining the CDR3 with reference TRBV12-5 and TRBJ2-7 gives the whole variable domain DARVTQTPRHKVTEMGQEVTMRCQPILGHNTVFWYRQTMMQGLELLAYFRNRAPLDDSGMPKDRFSAEMPDATLATLKIQPSEPRDSAVYFCASATLAGVSSYEQYFGPGTRLTVT.

The rearrangement links TRBV9 to TRBJ2-7; maybe TRBD2 (5 bases). CDR1 is SGDLS and CDR2 is YYNGEE in the germline V gene. The CDR3 totals 15 residues. The V end lost 0 bases, the J end lost 3 bases, and 13 bases lay between the germline ends. In DNA form, the CDR3 reads TGTGCCAGCAGCGTAGATCCTGGAGCGGACTACGAGCAGTACTTC. Translating it yields CASSVDPGADYEQYF.

The V gene is TRBV11-2, the J gene TRBJ2-5; D is undetermined. The germline gives CDR1 SGHAT, CDR2 FQNNGV. The CDR3 sequence is 16 residues long. Trimming took off 1 base at V and 1 base at J, with 13 bases between the two ends. Written as DNA, the CDR3 is TGTGCCAGCAGCTTAGGGAGAAGGAGAACCCAAGAGACCCAGTACTTC. It is translated as CASSLGRRRTQETQYF.